The source of this T cell receptor beta chain is a study of T cell responses to AZD1222 COVID-19 vaccine. Using immunoSEQ multiplex PCR, the repertoire was profiled, and TCRdb retains in-frame clones only, with some absent. The repertoire holds 100,000 to 150,000 clones, 75% to 90% seen once, with 9% to 9.5% in the top ten. The input for sequencing was peripheral blood, taken on day 0 of AZD1222 vaccination. This sequence was found in an adult in good health.

CDR3 residues: CASSIDGIATDTQYF. The CDR3, as DNA: TGTGCCAGTAGTATAGATGGGATTGCAACAGATACGCAGTATTTT. The chain employs TRBV19 and TRBJ2-3; D is ambiguous. Germline lookup yields CDR1 LNHDA and CDR2 SQIVND (reference sequence). The CDR3 is made up of 15 amino acids. Trimming left V 0 bases short and J 3 bases short, with 10 bases between.